A selection of T cell receptor beta chains follows, all from one sample in a study of Ad26.COV2.S vaccination and SARS-CoV-2 variants. The table came from immunoSEQ multiplex PCR; TCRdb's copy has only in-frame clones and leaves some out. The sample contains hundreds of thousands of clones, 80% to 90% of which appear only once. The source was peripheral blood, collected in a trial of Ad26.COV2.S vaccine versus placebo. These receptors came from a person aged 18-60 years who received the Ad26.COV2.S COVID-19 vaccine or a placebo. The CDR3 runs from the conserved cysteine through the conserved F or W. The order of the fields is D gene, J gene, clone size, V gene, CDR3 protein, CDR3 DNA. A D gene is named only where the DNA matches it firmly. Rows give clone size only sometimes, using once, few, many, or a class for an expanded clone.

D: NA
J: TRBJ2-7
size: NA
V: TRBV5-6
CDR3: CASGAQTYEQYF
DNA: TGTGCCAGCGGTGCCCAGACCTACGAGCAGTACTTC

D: NA
J: TRBJ2-5
size: NA
V: TRBV3-1/TRBV3-2
CDR3: CASSQGTWGPFIVTQYF
DNA: TGTGCCAGCAGCCAAGGAACGTGGGGGCCTTTTATCGTGACCCAGTACTTC

D: NA
J: TRBJ2-2
size: NA
V: TRBV14
CDR3: CASSQLDSITGELFF
DNA: TGTGCCAGCAGCCAACTGGACAGTATCACCGGGGAGCTGTTTTTT

D: NA
J: TRBJ1-1
size: NA
V: TRBV10-3
CDR3: CAISGQNTEAFF
DNA: TGTGCCATCAGTGGGCAGAACACTGAAGCTTTCTTT

D: NA
J: TRBJ1-4
size: NA
V: TRBV5-8
CDR3: CASLVWGTTNEKLFF
DNA: TGTGCCAGCCTGGTCTGGGGTACAACTAATGAAAAACTGTTTTTT

D: NA
J: TRBJ2-7
size: NA
V: TRBV27
CDR3: CASSLTAGISYEQYF
DNA: TGTGCCAGCAGTTTAACGGCGGGGATCTCCTACGAGCAGTACTTC

D: NA
J: TRBJ2-7
size: NA
V: TRBV28
CDR3: CASSFSGYEQYF
DNA: TGTGCCAGCAGTTTCTCAGGCTACGAGCAGTACTTC

D: NA
J: TRBJ1-1
size: NA
V: TRBV7-2
CDR3: CASSLSQGRNTEAFF
DNA: TGTGCCAGCAGCTTATCCCAGGGGCGGAACACTGAAGCTTTCTTT

D: NA
J: TRBJ1-5
size: NA
V: TRBV7-9
CDR3: CASSSQGQNQPQHF
DNA: TGTGCCAGCAGCTCTCAGGGTCAGAATCAGCCCCAGCATTTT

D: NA
J: TRBJ2-2
size: NA
V: TRBV5-6
CDR3: CASSFRTWRKGEKLFF
DNA: TGTGCCAGCAGCTTCCGTACGTGGCGCAAGGGTGAGAAGCTGTTTTTT

D: TRBD1
J: TRBJ1-2
size: NA
V: TRBV5-6
CDR3: CASSPRGQGYYGYTF
DNA: TGTGCCAGCAGCCCCAGGGGGCAGGGGTACTATGGCTACACCTTC

D: NA
J: TRBJ1-3
size: once
V: TRBV7-9
CDR3: CASSLVSGSIENTIYF
DNA: TGTGCCAGCAGCTTAGTTTCAGGCTCCATCGAAAACACCATATATTTT

D: NA
J: TRBJ2-3
size: once
V: TRBV29-1
CDR3: CSVESGVLTDTQYF
DNA: TGCAGCGTTGAGAGTGGGGTCCTCACAGATACGCAGTATTTT

D: TRBD1
J: TRBJ1-3
size: once
V: TRBV11-3
CDR3: CASSTGQGAGNTIYF
DNA: TGTGCCAGCAGCACCGGACAGGGGGCTGGAAACACCATATATTTT

D: NA
J: TRBJ2-2
size: NA
V: TRBV7-2
CDR3: CASRRRDAGELFF
DNA: TGTGCCAGCAGAAGGAGAGACGCCGGGGAGCTGTTTTTT

D: NA
J: TRBJ2-2
size: NA
V: TRBV18
CDR3: CASSPSPSGTGELFF
DNA: TGTGCCAGCTCACCCAGCCCTTCCGGCACCGGGGAGCTGTTTTTT

D: TRBD2
J: TRBJ2-3
size: NA
V: TRBV3-1/TRBV3-2
CDR3: CASSQGTGRAADTQYF
DNA: TGTGCCAGCAGCCAAGGAACCGGGAGGGCCGCAGATACGCAGTATTTT

D: NA
J: TRBJ1-2
size: few
V: TRBV18
CDR3: CASSPPGLYGYTF
DNA: TGTGCCAGCTCACCCCCGGGGCTCTATGGCTACACCTTC

D: NA
J: TRBJ1-1
size: NA
V: TRBV30
CDR3: CAWLGQKNTEAFF
DNA: TGTGCCTGGCTAGGACAGAAGAACACTGAAGCTTTCTTT

D: NA
J: TRBJ2-5
size: NA
V: TRBV6-5
CDR3: CASKRATEETQYF
DNA: TGTGCCAGCAAACGGGCTACCGAAGAGACCCAGTACTTC

D: NA
J: TRBJ2-4
size: few
V: TRBV29-1
CDR3: CSVVSAKNIQYF
DNA: TGCAGCGTTGTATCGGCCAAAAACATTCAGTACTTC

D: TRBD2
J: TRBJ2-7
size: many
V: TRBV4-3
CDR3: CASSQFWSAGPHEQYF
DNA: TGCGCCAGCAGCCAATTCTGGTCAGCGGGGCCCCACGAGCAGTACTTC

D: TRBD1
J: TRBJ2-3
size: NA
V: TRBV3-1/TRBV3-2
CDR3: CASSNGQGRPADTQYF
DNA: TGTGCCAGCAGCAACGGACAGGGACGACCGGCAGATACGCAGTATTTT